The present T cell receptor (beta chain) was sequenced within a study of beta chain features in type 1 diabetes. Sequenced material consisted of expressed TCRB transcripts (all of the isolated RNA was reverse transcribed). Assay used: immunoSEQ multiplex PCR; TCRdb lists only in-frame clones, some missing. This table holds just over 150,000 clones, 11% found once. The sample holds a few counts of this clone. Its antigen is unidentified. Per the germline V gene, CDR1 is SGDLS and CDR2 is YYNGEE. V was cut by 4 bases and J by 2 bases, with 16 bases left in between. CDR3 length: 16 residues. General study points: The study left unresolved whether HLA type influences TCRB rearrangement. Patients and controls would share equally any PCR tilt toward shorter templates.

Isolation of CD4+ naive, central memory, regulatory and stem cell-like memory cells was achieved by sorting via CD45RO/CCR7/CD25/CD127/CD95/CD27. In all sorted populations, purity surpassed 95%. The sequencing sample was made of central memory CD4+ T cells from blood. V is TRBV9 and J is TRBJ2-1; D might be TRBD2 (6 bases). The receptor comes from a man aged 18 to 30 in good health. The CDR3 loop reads CASSPIGGFTYNEQFF. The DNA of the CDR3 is TGTGCCAGCAGCCCTATTGGGGGGTTCACCTACAATGAGCAGTTCTTC.